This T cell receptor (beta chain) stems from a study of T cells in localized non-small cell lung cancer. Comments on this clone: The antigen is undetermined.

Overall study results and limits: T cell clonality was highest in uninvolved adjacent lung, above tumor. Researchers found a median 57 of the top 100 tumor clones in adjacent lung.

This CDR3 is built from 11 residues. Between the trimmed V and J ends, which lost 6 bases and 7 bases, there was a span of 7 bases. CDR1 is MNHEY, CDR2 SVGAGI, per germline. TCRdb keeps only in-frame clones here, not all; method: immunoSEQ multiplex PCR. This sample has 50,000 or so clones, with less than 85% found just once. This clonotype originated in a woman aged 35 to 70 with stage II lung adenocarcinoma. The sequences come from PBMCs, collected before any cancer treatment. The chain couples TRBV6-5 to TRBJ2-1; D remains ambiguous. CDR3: CASSLENEQFF. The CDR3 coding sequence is TGTGCCAGCAGCCTTGAAAATGAGCAGTTCTTC.